The present T cell receptor (beta chain) was sequenced within a study of blood T cell repertoires in COVID-19. At the level of the study: Some COVID-19 samples were acute and others convalescent; all came from the United States, Italy and Spain. Sources were T cells, B-cell-depleted T cells, or PBMCs; the material itself was cDNA or gDNA.

Germline trimming cut 3 bases from V and 8 bases from J; bases unmatched to any gene: 2. In germline, CDR1 is KGHSH, CDR2 LQKENI. The CDR3 spans 14 residues. Repertoires were generated with immunoSEQ multiplex PCR, while TCRdb's copy carries only in-frame clones and drops some. The data contain around 260,000 clones, about 85% of them singletons. The receptor was derived from a human donor with COVID-19, enrolled during active disease. The donor label of this sample is uncertain. This chain links TRBV18 with TRBJ1-6, with 9 bases lining up with TRBD1. The sample taken for sequencing was peripheral blood. Here the CDR3 reads CASSPGQGDSPLHF. CDR3 DNA: TGTGCCAGCTCACCGGGACAGGGTGATTCACCCCTCCACTTT.